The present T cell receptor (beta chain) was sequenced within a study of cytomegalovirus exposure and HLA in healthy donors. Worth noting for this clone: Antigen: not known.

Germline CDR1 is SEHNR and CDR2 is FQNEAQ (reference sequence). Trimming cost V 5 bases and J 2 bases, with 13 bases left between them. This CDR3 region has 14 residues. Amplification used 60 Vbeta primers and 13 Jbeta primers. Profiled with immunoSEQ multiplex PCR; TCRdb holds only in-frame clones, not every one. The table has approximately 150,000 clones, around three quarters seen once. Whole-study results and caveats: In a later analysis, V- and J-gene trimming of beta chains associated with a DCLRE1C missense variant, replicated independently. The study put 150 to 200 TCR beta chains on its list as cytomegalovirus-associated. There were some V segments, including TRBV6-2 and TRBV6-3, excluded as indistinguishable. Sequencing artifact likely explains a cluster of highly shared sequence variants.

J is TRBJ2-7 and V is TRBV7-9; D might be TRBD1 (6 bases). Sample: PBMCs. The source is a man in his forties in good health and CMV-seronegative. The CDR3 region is CASSLGTSAYEQYF. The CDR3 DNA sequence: TGTGCCAGCAGCCTCGGGACAAGCGCCTACGAGCAGTACTTC.